The entry below describes one T cell receptor (beta chain). Generated by immunoSEQ multiplex PCR, the TCRdb table keeps only in-frame clones and is missing some. The repertoire has fewer than 120,000 clones, roughly nine tenths of them found once; the top ten carry around 0.26%. Baseline, cycle 4 day 1, and cycle 7 day 1 were the blood sampling points. The data belong to a study of OX40 agonist ivuxolimab in advanced cancers. CDR3 length: 11 residues. Trimming shortened V by 3 bases and J by 6 bases, and 5 bases separated the two germline ends. The germline V gene has CDR1 SGHRS and CDR2 YFSETQ. Sample: CD4+ or CD8+ T cells sorted from blood, taken in a trial of the OX40 agonist ivuxolimab. The V call is TRBV5-1, the J call TRBJ2-3; D not certain. This receptor was obtained from an adult with an advanced solid tumor such as melanoma, head and neck, liver or kidney cancer. CDR3 bases: TGCGCCAGCAGCTCCTCGGATACGCAGTATTTT. It is translated as CASSSSDTQYF.